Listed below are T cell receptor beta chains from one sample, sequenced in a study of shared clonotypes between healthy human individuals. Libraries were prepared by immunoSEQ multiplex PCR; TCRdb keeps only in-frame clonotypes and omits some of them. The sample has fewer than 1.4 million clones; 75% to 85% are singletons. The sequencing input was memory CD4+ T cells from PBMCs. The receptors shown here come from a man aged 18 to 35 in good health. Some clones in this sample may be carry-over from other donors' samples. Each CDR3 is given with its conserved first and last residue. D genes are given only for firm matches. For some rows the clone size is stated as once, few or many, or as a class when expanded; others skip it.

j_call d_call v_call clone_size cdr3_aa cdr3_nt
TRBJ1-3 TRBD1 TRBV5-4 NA CASSLPGTGSGNTIYF TGTGCCAGCAGCTTACCCGGGACAGGCTCTGGAAACACCATATATTTT
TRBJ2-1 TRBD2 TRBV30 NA CAWDEGGRNNEQFF TGTGCCTGGGATGAGGGCGGGAGAAACAATGAGCAGTTCTTC
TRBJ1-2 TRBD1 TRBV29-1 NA CSVDRGQRGYTF TGCAGCGTTGACAGGGGGCAGAGAGGCTACACCTTC
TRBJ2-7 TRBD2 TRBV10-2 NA CASSESMASGSYEQYF TGCGCCAGCAGTGAGTCTATGGCTAGCGGCTCCTACGAGCAGTACTTC
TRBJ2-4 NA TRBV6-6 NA CASTERQALAKNIQYF TGTGCCAGCACAGAGCGGCAGGCCTTAGCCAAAAACATTCAGTACTTC
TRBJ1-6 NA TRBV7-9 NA CAGEQTENSPLHF TGTGCTGGGGAGCAAACCGAGAATTCACCCCTCCACTTT
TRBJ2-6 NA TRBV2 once CASSLRVSSGANVLTF TGTGCCAGCAGCTTACGCGTCAGCTCTGGGGCCAACGTCCTGACTTTC
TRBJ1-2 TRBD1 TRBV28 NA CATIDRGQVYGYTF TGTGCCACAATCGACAGGGGGCAAGTCTATGGCTACACCTTC
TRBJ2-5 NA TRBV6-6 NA CASSPSRVSQETQYF TGTGCCAGCAGCCCCTCGCGGGTATCCCAAGAGACCCAGTACTTC
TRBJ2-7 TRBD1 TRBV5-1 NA CASSTDRTFYEQYF TGCGCCAGCAGCACGGACAGGACCTTTTACGAGCAGTACTTC
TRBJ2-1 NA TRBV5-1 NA CASSFRDPLSEQFF TGCGCCAGCAGCTTCCGGGACCCCCTCAGTGAGCAGTTCTTC
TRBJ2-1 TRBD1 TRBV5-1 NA CASSSPDRASYNEQFF TGCGCCAGCAGCTCGCCGGACAGGGCCTCCTACAATGAGCAGTTCTTC
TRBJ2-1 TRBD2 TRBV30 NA CAWSVLAGGYNEQFF TGTGCCTGGAGTGTTCTAGCGGGAGGCTACAATGAGCAGTTCTTC
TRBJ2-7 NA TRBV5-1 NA CASSLVDTFLSYEQYF TGCGCCAGCAGCTTGGTGGACACTTTCCTTTCCTACGAGCAGTACTTC
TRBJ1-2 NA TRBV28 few CASRSFSGYYTF TGTGCCAGCAGATCCTTTTCGGGGTACTACACCTTC
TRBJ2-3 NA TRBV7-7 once CASSLSMAVDTQYF TGTGCCAGCAGCTTATCTATGGCGGTAGATACGCAGTATTTT
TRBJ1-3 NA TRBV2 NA CASSGGTGNTIYF TGTGCCAGCAGTGGAGGTACTGGAAACACCATATATTTT
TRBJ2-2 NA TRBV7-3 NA CASSRSNTGELFF TGTGCCAGCTCGCGCTCGAACACCGGGGAGCTGTTTTTT
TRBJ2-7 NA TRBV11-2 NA CASSLGRDTPYEQYF TGTGCCAGCAGCTTAGGGCGGGATACTCCCTACGAGCAGTACTTC
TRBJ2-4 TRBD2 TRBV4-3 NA CASSQERLAGGWSKNIQYF TGCGCCAGCAGCCAAGAACGACTAGCGGGAGGATGGTCCAAAAACATTCAGTACTTC
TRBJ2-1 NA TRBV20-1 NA CSAFPDLEQFF TGCAGTGCTTTTCCGGACTTGGAGCAGTTCTTC
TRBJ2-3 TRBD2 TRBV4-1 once CASSATSGADTQYF TGCGCCAGCAGCGCGACTAGCGGGGCAGATACGCAGTATTTT
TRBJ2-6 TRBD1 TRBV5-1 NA CASSQRTGGATGANVLTF TGCGCCAGCAGCCAGAGGACAGGGGGCGCGACCGGGGCCAACGTCCTGACTTTC
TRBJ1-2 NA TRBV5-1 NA CASSLFPAGRGYTF TGCGCCAGCAGCTTGTTCCCCGCTGGTCGTGGCTACACCTTC
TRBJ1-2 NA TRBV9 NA CASSVTTENYGYTF TGTGCCAGCAGCGTGACGACGGAGAACTATGGCTACACCTTC
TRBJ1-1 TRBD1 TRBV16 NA CASSPGGTGWKGTEAFF TGTGCCAGCAGCCCTGGCGGGACAGGGTGGAAGGGCACTGAAGCTTTCTTT
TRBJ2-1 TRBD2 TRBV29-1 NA CSVLTSRSYNEQFF TGCAGCGTCCTGACTAGCAGGTCCTACAATGAGCAGTTCTTC
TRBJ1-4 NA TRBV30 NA CAWSEMAYGEKLFF TGTGCCTGGAGTGAAATGGCCTATGGGGAAAAACTGTTTTTT
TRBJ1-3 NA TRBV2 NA CASSEIVGNTIYF TGTGCCAGCAGTGAAATTGTGGGAAACACCATATATTTT
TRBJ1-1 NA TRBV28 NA CASGDPGGTEAFF TGTGCCAGCGGGGACCCAGGTGGGACTGAAGCTTTCTTT
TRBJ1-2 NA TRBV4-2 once CASSQDYRDGYTF TGTGCCAGCAGCCAAGACTATCGTGATGGCTACACCTTC
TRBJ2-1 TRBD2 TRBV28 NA CASSPGTRVFEQFF TGTGCCAGCAGTCCCGGGACTAGGGTATTTGAGCAGTTCTTC
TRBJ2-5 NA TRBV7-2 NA CASTSLGETQYF TGTGCCAGCACCTCTTTGGGGGAGACCCAGTACTTC
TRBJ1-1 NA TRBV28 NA CASSGPNTEAFF TGTGCCAGCAGTGGACCGAACACTGAAGCTTTCTTT
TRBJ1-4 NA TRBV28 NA CASTPGGGVGNEKLFF TGTGCCAGCACCCCGGGGGGGGGCGTAGGTAATGAAAAACTGTTTTTT
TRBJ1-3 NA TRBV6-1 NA CASSEVGAGNTIYF TGTGCCAGCAGTGAAGTGGGAGCCGGAAACACCATATATTTT
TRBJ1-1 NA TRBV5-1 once CASSLTGHGAEAFF TGCGCCAGCAGCTTGACAGGGCATGGCGCTGAAGCTTTCTTC
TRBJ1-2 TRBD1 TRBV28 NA CASSLGTGYGYTF TGTGCCAGCAGTTTAGGGACAGGGTATGGCTACACCTTC
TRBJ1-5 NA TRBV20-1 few CSARASGTRVF TGCAGTGCTAGAGCTTCCGGGACTCGCGTATTT
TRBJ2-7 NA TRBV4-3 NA CASSQERTAPSYEQYF TGCGCCAGCAGCCAAGAACGGACAGCCCCCTCCTACGAGCAGTACTTC
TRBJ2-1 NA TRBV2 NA CASRTGGQQFF TGTGCCAGCAGGACCGGGGGACAGCAGTTCTTC
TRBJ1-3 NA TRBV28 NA CASSLRPRVVTGNTIYF TGTGCCAGCAGTTTACGCCCGAGGGTAGTAACCGGAAACACCATATATTTT
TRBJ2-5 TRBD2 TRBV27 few CASNLIPGSGTQETQYF TGTGCCAGCAACCTTATCCCCGGTAGCGGGACCCAAGAGACCCAGTACTTC
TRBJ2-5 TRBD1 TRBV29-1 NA CSARDRGLETQYF TGCAGCGCCCGGGACAGGGGGCTGGAGACCCAGTACTTC
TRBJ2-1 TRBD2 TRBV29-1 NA CSVSSGRAGEQFF TGCAGCGTGTCTAGCGGGAGGGCCGGTGAGCAGTTCTTC
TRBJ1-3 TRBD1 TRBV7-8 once CASSRIDRVGNTIYF TGTGCCAGCAGCCGGATTGACAGGGTCGGAAACACCATATATTTT
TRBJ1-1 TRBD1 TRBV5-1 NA CASRRQGAGGYTEAFF TGCGCCAGCAGACGGCAGGGGGCTGGTGGGTACACTGAAGCTTTCTTT
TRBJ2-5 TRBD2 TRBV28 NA CASSFGGGKQETQYF TGTGCCAGCAGTTTCGGGGGGGGGAAACAAGAGACCCAGTACTTC
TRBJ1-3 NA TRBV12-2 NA CASRRVSPRAVSGNTIYF TGTGCAAGTCGCCGCGTTAGCCCCAGGGCAGTCTCTGGAAACACCATATATTTT
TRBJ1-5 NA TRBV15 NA CATSGGYSNQPQHF TGTGCCACCAGCGGGGGCTATAGCAATCAGCCCCAGCATTTT
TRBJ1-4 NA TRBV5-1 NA CASSSEGSTNEKLFF TGCGCCAGCAGCTCAGAGGGGTCTACTAATGAAAAACTGTTTTTT
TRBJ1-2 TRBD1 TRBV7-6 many CASSLAAGGVYGYTF TGTGCCAGCAGCTTAGCTGCAGGGGGGGTCTATGGCTACACCTTC
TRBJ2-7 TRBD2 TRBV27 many CASSLTLAFPYEQYF TGTGCCAGCAGTTTAACACTAGCGTTTCCCTACGAGCAGTACTTC
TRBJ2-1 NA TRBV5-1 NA CASSLAGSRDNEQFF TGCGCCAGCAGCTTGGCCGGCTCTAGGGACAATGAGCAGTTCTTC